Only a few counts were recorded for the clone carrying this T cell receptor (beta chain). Its antigen is still unknown. Only healthy Caucasians were included as donors. CDR3 size: 17 residues. Germline lookup yields CDR1 SQVTM and CDR2 ANQGSEA. V lost 0 bases and J 3 bases, leaving 19 bases between the germline ends. TCRdb fed the 5' RACE reads into MiXCR, producing one record per CDR3 protein. The sample lists about 920,000 distinct CDR3 sequences; 10% to 15% were seen once. These data are taken from a study of identical twins. General observations from the study: Excess twin sharing in beta out-of-frame sequences was weaker. Abundant cord blood beta clonotypes carried fewer insertions; memory repertoires showed none. Donors were not followed over many years; analysis was cross-sectional.

These same records also appear under a second study, on yellow fever vaccine responses in identical twins.

The receptor was derived from a woman in her late teens or twenties in good health. The sequenced sample was PBMCs. V gene TRBV29-1 combines with J gene TRBJ2-3; D is perhaps TRBD1 (6 bases). The CDR3 DNA is TGCAGCGTTGAAGATCGATTTAAAGTTCAGGGGACAGATACGCAGTATTTT. Protein product: CSVEDRFKVQGTDTQYF.